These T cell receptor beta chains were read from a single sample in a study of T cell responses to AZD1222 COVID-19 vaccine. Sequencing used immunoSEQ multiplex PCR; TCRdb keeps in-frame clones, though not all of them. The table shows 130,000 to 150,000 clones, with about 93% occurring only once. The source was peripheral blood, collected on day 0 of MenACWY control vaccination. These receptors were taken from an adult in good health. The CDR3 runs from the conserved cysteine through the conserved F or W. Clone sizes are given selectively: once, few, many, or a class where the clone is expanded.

CASSTSGINTGELFF TRBV5-4 - TRBJ2-2
CSVEGLAGIRSYNEQFF TRBV29-1 - TRBJ2-1
CASSEGARNYGYTF TRBV2 - TRBJ1-2
CASSSDRGYTF TRBV5-1 - TRBJ1-2
CASSTGLAITGELFF TRBV11-1 - TRBJ2-2
CASLNRAHTEAFF TRBV19 - TRBJ1-1
CATTWTGDYGYTF TRBV19 - TRBJ1-2
CASSDNTGELFF TRBV6-5 - TRBJ2-2
CASSNPGGAGANVLTF TRBV9 - TRBJ2-6
CSASHREQFF TRBV20-1 - TRBJ2-1
CASSDTWKPNEKLFF TRBV25-1 - TRBJ1-4
CASSLVSLSYEQYF TRBV5-6 - TRBJ2-7
CASSQDSGSYEQYF TRBV4-2 - TRBJ2-7
CATSRGGWDGAKNIQYF TRBV15 once TRBJ2-4
CASSLSLAGVYSEQFF TRBV11-3 - TRBJ2-1
CASSEGQGSSEAFF TRBV27 - TRBJ1-1
CASSRTWTGVDGYTF TRBV6-5 - TRBJ1-2
CASSQGKGRTEAFF TRBV3-1/TRBV3-2 - TRBJ1-1
CATSGTEDTEAFF TRBV10-3 - TRBJ1-1
CASSLMGRNTEAFF TRBV7-2 - TRBJ1-1
CASSHAGGTDTQYF TRBV4-2 - TRBJ2-3
CASSPTAPSEQFF TRBV12-3/TRBV12-4 - TRBJ2-1